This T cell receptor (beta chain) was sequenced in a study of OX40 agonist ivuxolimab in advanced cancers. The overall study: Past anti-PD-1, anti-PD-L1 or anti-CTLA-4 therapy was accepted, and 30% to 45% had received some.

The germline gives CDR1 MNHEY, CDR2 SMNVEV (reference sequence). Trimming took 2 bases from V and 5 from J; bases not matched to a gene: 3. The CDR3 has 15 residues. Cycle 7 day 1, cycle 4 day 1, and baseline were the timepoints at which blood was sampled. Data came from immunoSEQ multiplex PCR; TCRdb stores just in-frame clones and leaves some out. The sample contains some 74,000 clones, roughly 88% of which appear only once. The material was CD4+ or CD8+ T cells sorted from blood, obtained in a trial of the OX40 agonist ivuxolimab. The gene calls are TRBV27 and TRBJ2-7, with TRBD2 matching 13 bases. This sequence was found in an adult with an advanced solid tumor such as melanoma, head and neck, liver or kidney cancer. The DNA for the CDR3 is TGTGCCAGCAGTTTAGGACTAGCGGGAGAACACGAGCAGTACTTC. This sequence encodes CASSLGLAGEHEQYF.